This TCR beta chain was obtained from a study of blood T cells in healthy people across ages. The CDR3 spans 13 residues. Trimming cost V 7 bases and J 5 bases, with 12 bases left between them. Combining a sample-barcoded 5' primer with a J-beta primer mix, a second PCR ran for about 7 to 12 cycles. TCRdb re-analysed the 5' RACE reads in MiXCR, keeping a single row per CDR3 protein. The table lists just over 800,000 distinct CDR3 sequences, 62% of them singletons. Total RNA, at least 5.5 micrograms per sample, was extracted from PBMCs. J is TRBJ2-1 and V is TRBV12-3 or TRBV12-4; possibly TRBD2 for D (6 bases). The specimen was blood. This receptor was identified in a man aged 30 to 45 in good health. The CDR3 loop reads CASTPIADNEQFF. In DNA, the CDR3 is TGTGCCAGCACGCCGATAGCGGACAATGAGCAGTTCTTC.